This TCR beta chain derives from a study of blood T cells in healthy people across ages. The CDR3 is 12 amino acids. Trimming left V 6 bases short and J 4 bases short, with 9 bases between. In germline, CDR1 is DFQATT, CDR2 SNEGSKA (reference sequence). This clonotype appeared many times. Then a second PCR, running about 6 to 12 cycles, was carried out with a sample-barcoded 5' primer and a J-beta primer mix. TCRdb independently ran MiXCR on the 5' RACE reads; one entry per CDR3 protein. The repertoire holds fewer than 800,000 distinct CDR3 sequences, with less than 40% as singletons. The sequenced material came from blood. The receptor comes from an elderly woman in good health. The chain carries TRBV20-1 and TRBJ1-4; D not resolved. Written as DNA, the CDR3 is TGCAGTGCCGGGAGGCTTAATGAAAAACTGTTTTTT. This sequence encodes CSAGRLNEKLFF.